This TCR beta chain stems from a study of cytotoxic CD8 clonotypes in ibrutinib-treated CLL. The V gene end was trimmed by 7 bases and the J gene end by 6 bases; junction bases not matched to a gene: 12. Germline V gene sequence: CDR1 MNHEY, CDR2 SMNVEV (reference sequence). The CDR3 totals 16 residues. Study-level findings and limits: Contraction or stability on treatment was seen for public clonotypes, which were uncommon. Clonality increased with ibrutinib response but returned toward baseline at progression.

With regard to this clone: As yet, its antigen is unknown.

Assay used: immunoSEQ multiplex PCR; TCRdb lists only in-frame clones, some missing. The table records some 140,000 clones, around 90% of them present only once. The source of this sequence is a human donor with chronic lymphocytic leukemia. The specimen comprised PBMCs, sampled after 12 months of ibrutinib treatment. The rearrangement uses TRBV27 and TRBJ2-2; 9 bases align to TRBD2. The CDR3 here is CASTLAGLAIPGELFF. The DNA for the CDR3 is TGTGCCAGCACCCTCGCGGGACTAGCCATCCCCGGGGAGCTGTTTTTT.